Below are 20 T cell receptor beta chains sequenced from a single sample in a study of OX40 agonist ivuxolimab in advanced cancers. The protocol was immunoSEQ multiplex PCR, while the TCRdb copy is restricted to in-frame clones and leaves out a portion. In the table there are under 50,000 clones, less than 90% of which are singletons. The material sequenced was CD4+ or CD8+ T cells sorted from blood, taken in a trial of the OX40 agonist ivuxolimab. All receptors derive from an adult with an advanced solid tumor such as melanoma, head and neck, liver or kidney cancer.

The chain carries TRBV29-1 and TRBJ2-7, with D possibly being TRBD1 (5 bases). V was trimmed by 1 base and J by 2 bases, leaving 12 bases between them. The CDR3 totals 14 residues. Per the germline V gene, CDR1 is SQVTM and CDR2 is ANQGSEA. The CDR3 spells CSVEVRRQPYEQYF. The CDR3 nucleotides are TGCAGCGTTGAAGTGCGGCGACAGCCCTACGAGCAGTACTTC.

The V and J genes are TRBV6-5 and TRBJ2-1; tentatively, D is TRBD2 (6 bases). Germline CDR1 MNHEY, CDR2 SVGAGI. Trimming shortened V by 0 bases and J by 12 bases, and 15 bases separated the two germline ends. The CDR3 contains 14 residues. The CDR3 region is CASSYSRRELGQFF. The DNA for the CDR3 is TGTGCCAGCAGTTACTCGAGGCGGGAATTAGGGCAGTTCTTC.

J is TRBJ2-1 and V is TRBV6-5, with 7 bases lining up with TRBD1. The length of the CDR3 is 16 residues. From germline, CDR1 is MNHEY and CDR2 SVGAGI. Trimming cost V 0 bases and J 3 bases; bases outside gene matches: 5. The CDR3: CASSYSPQGNYNEQFF. CDR3 in DNA: TGTGCCAGCAGTTACTCACCACAGGGGAACTACAATGAGCAGTTCTTC.

This chain uses TRBV11-2 with TRBJ2-7; 10 bases match TRBD2. The CDR3 sequence is 16 residues long. Germline V gene data show CDR1 as SGHAT and CDR2 as FQNNGV. V trimming: 3 bases; J trimming: 3 bases; junction bases outside the gene matches: 8. The CDR3 loop reads CASSLTLAGEVYEQYF. CDR3 nucleotide sequence: TGTGCCAGCAGCTTGACCCTAGCGGGGGAGGTCTACGAGCAGTACTTC.

The chain carries TRBV28 and TRBJ1-5; D unresolved. Germline values: CDR1 MDHEN, CDR2 SYDVKM. The CDR3 extends over 12 amino acids. V was trimmed by 5 bases and J by 9 bases, leaving 11 bases between them. CDR3 coding DNA: TGTGCCAGCAGTCCCCCGCGTGGGCCCCAGCATTTT. Translation: CASSPPRGPQHF.

This clone came up a few times. CDR3 bases: TGCGCCAGCAGCTTGAGCCGCTCTGGGGCCAACGTCCTGACTTTC. Translating it yields CASSLSRSGANVLTF. The V gene is TRBV5-1, the J gene TRBJ2-6; no clear D. Germline CDR1 SGHRS, CDR2 YFSETQ. Trimming removed 1 base at V and 0 bases at J, with 5 bases between. The CDR3 is made up of 15 amino acids.

The chain joins TRBV6-4 to TRBJ2-3; possible D gene TRBD1, 6 bases. Deletions cut 5 bases from V and 3 bases from J, with 9 bases between. The CDR3 has 13 residues. The germline CDR1 and CDR2 sequences are MRHNA and SNTAGT. CDR3 sequence reads: CASSNRVTDTQYF. The DNA for the CDR3 is TGTGCCAGCAGTAACAGGGTTACAGATACGCAGTATTTT.

The chain joins TRBV10-2 to TRBJ2-2, with 11 bases matching TRBD2. Germline CDR1 is WSHSY and CDR2 is SAAADI. There are 18 residues in the CDR3. Unmatched junction bases numbered 9, after V lost 0 bases and J lost 6 bases. The CDR3, as DNA: TGCGCCAGCAGTGAGTCGTATATAGCGGGAGGGCCCCCCGGGGAGCTGTTTTTT. This sequence encodes CASSESYIAGGPPGELFF.

The J gene is TRBJ2-1, the V gene TRBV12-5; D remains ambiguous. V was cut by 7 bases and J by 2 bases, with 6 bases left in between. Germline V lookup: CDR1 LGHNT, CDR2 FRNRAP. The CDR3 is 12 residues long. The CDR3 reads CASARPYNEQFF. CDR3 in DNA: TGTGCTAGTGCCCGCCCCTACAATGAGCAGTTCTTC.

The chain carries TRBV4-3 and TRBJ2-5; D is undetermined. The CDR3 contains 15 residues. Trimming left V 2 bases short and J 5 bases short, with 15 bases between. Germline CDR1 and CDR2: LGHNA and YSLEER. In DNA form, the CDR3 reads TGCGCCAGCAGCCAATTCTCCTTCGAGCTCGAGACCCAGTACTTC. This sequence encodes CASSQFSFELETQYF.

The chain combines TRBV6-6 with TRBJ2-2, with 8 positions matching TRBD1. The junction had 3 bases not matched to a gene; V was cut back by 6 bases and J by 0 bases. This CDR3 spans 15 amino acids. From germline, CDR1 is MNHNY and CDR2 SVGAGI (reference sequence). CDR3 coding DNA: TGTGCCAGCAGACGACAGGGGTCGAACACCGGGGAGCTGTTTTTT. This encodes CASRRQGSNTGELFF.

This clone was detected only once. J is TRBJ1-2 and V is TRBV27; D is unclear. Germline V gene data show CDR1 as MNHEY and CDR2 as SMNVEV (reference sequence). There are 13 residues in the CDR3. V gave up 3 bases and J gave up 8 bases, with 13 bases separating them. CDR3: CASSFRSERGYTF. Written as DNA, the CDR3 is TGTGCCAGCAGTTTTAGGTCGGAACGAGGCTACACCTTC.

This clone was seen a handful of times. V gene TRBV7-8 combines with J gene TRBJ2-3; D ambiguous. There are 11 residues in the CDR3. V was cut by 5 bases and J by 8 bases, with 8 bases left in between. Germline V lookup: CDR1 SGHVS, CDR2 FQNEAQ. For the CDR3, the DNA is TGTGCCAGCAGCCCCGGCTTTACGCAGTATTTT. The encoded protein is CASSPGFTQYF.

The CDR3 here is CASSGTGGDGNTIYF. CDR3 in DNA: TGTGCCAGCAGTGGGACAGGGGGCGATGGAAACACCATATATTTT. The V gene is TRBV2, the J gene TRBJ1-3, with 11 nucleotides matching TRBD1. This CDR3 contains 15 residues. Germline CDR1 and CDR2: SNHLY and FYNNEI. The trim removed 4 bases at V and 3 bases at J, leaving 2 bases unmatched.

Of note for this clone: The junction departs from germline at one end; a sequencing error may be responsible. Other DNA sequences of this sample code for an identical CDR3. The chain joins TRBV4-2 to TRBJ2-7; 7 nucleotides line up with TRBD2. CDR3 length: 15 amino acids. Germline V gene data show CDR1 as LGHNA and CDR2 as YNFKEQ. The CDR3 here is CASSPLWGGDYEQYF. CDR3 nucleotide sequence: TGTGCCAGTAGCCCCCTTTGGGGGGGGGACTACGAGCAGTACTTC.

The CDR3 protein is CASSLVGGGETQYF. Here the CDR3 DNA reads TGCGCCAGCAGCTTGGTTGGAGGGGGAGAGACCCAGTACTTC. The chain uses TRBV5-1 and TRBJ2-5; the D gene could be TRBD1 or TRBD2 (6 bases each). The CDR3 is 14 amino acids. Germline CDR1 reads SGHRS; CDR2 reads YFSETQ. V was shortened by 0 bases and J by 4 bases, with 10 bases between the two germline ends.

The chain joins TRBV2 to TRBJ1-2; 10 nucleotides match TRBD1. CDR3 length equals 17 residues. From germline, CDR1 is SNHLY and CDR2 FYNNEI. With V trimmed by 6 bases and J by 3 bases, 13 bases remained unmatched. The CDR3 sequence is CASRETGGPSLDYGYTF. DNA for the CDR3: TGTGCCAGCAGGGAGACAGGGGGCCCTTCGTTGGACTATGGCTACACCTTC.

The V gene is TRBV7-2, the J gene TRBJ2-5; the D call may be TRBD1 or TRBD2 (6 bases each). CDR3 length: 17 residues. Germline CDR1 is SGHTA and CDR2 is FQGNSA. Trimming shortened V by 4 bases and J by 1 base, and 19 bases separated the two germline ends. In nucleotides, the CDR3 is TGTGCCAGCAGCTGGAGGGGGGTACAAGATCCCCAAGAGACCCAGTACTTC. It encodes CASSWRGVQDPQETQYF.

This rearrangement joins TRBV27 to TRBJ1-2; D is unresolved. Germline values: CDR1 MNHEY, CDR2 SMNVEV (reference sequence). Trimming took 10 bases from V and 8 from J, leaving 23 bases between them. This CDR3 region has 14 residues. DNA of the CDR3: TGTGCCAACACCCTAGGACGGGGAGGTAACGGCTACACCTTC. Protein sequence: CANTLGRGGNGYTF.

This clone was recorded only once. The gene calls are TRBV9 and TRBJ1-2; no reliable D call. Germline V lookup: CDR1 SGDLS, CDR2 YYNGEE. Trimming took 0 bases from V and 4 from J, leaving 10 bases between them. The CDR3 is 14 amino acids. The DNA of the CDR3 is TGTGCCAGCAGCGTAGGGGCAGCGGCCTATGGCTACACCTTC. Translating it yields CASSVGAAAYGYTF.